The rows below give T cell receptor beta chains drawn from one sample of a study of blood T cell repertoires in COVID-19. The method was immunoSEQ multiplex PCR; TCRdb's version includes in-frame clones alone and lacks a portion of them. The table includes fewer than 250,000 clones, around 80% detected once. The material sequenced was peripheral blood. Receptor source: a woman aged 50 to 65 with acute or convalescent COVID-19. The conserved cysteine and the conserved F or W are not part of the CDR3 here.

v_call	j_call	cdr3_aa
TRBV10-1	TRBJ2-1	ASSVGLAGGDEQF
TRBV19	TRBJ2-7	ASSIPAGGLSGQGLYEQY
TRBV11-2	TRBJ1-2	ASRSGGGYGYT
TRBV28	TRBJ1-2	ASSLLTNYGYT
TRBV14	TRBJ2-1	ASSQDGGRGNNEQF
TRBV2	TRBJ2-3	ATSGSTDTQY
TRBV10-1	TRBJ1-2	ASSGDRSYGYT
TRBV5-6	TRBJ2-4	ASSSGGTDW
TRBV27	TRBJ2-3	ASSLHPGTVPITDTQY
TRBV5-1	TRBJ2-2	ASSLLLAGGGTGELF
TRBV5-1	TRBJ2-7	ASSLASGGEQY
TRBV11-2	TRBJ2-4	ASSLDGTLAGLAKNIQY
TRBV29-1	TRBJ2-3	SVNGGRGGVDTQY
TRBV18	TRBJ2-3	ASSLNKGGTDTQY
TRBV19	TRBJ1-2	ASSILRTGGFGYT
TRBV6-4	TRBJ2-7	ASSVKTGHEQY
TRBV3-1/TRBV3-2	TRBJ1-6	ASSPLMTGSYNSPLH
TRBV6-5	TRBJ1-3	ASSSDTSSGNTIY
TRBV27	TRBJ1-3	ASPPPTGSGNTIY